Shown below are 18 T cell receptor beta chains from a single sample sequenced in a study of glioma-infiltrating T cells. Amplification of TCR alpha and beta CDR3 regions from RNA used iRepertoire nested multiplex PCR. TCRdb called the multiplex PCR reads again in MiXCR, with one record for every CDR3 protein. Of a few hundred thousand distinct CDR3 sequences in the sample, 41% were seen once. Sequenced: glioma tissue, nonneoplastic brain tissue, or PBMCs (not recorded which). Source of these receptors: a human donor with low-grade glioma or glioblastoma, undergoing nonglioma brain surgery, or in good health (not recorded which).

This clonotype was observed many times. The chain combines TRBV6-2 or TRBV6-3 with TRBJ2-1, with D maybe TRBD2 (6 bases). Germline CDR1 is MNHEY and CDR2 is SVGEGT. The ends were cut back, 1 base at V and 9 bases at J, with 16 bases in the middle. This CDR3 is built from 15 residues. The CDR3 DNA reads as TGTGCCAGCAGTTACTACCGGGGGAACTTAGGTGAGCAGTTCTTC. Its protein product is CASSYYRGNLGEQFF.

This clonotype has only one observation. The rearrangement uses TRBV7-2 and TRBJ2-5; TRBD2 matches at 8 bases. Trimming at V came to 1 base and at J to 5 bases, leaving 9 bases not matched to a gene. The CDR3 covers 16 residues. The germline CDR1 and CDR2 sequences are SGHTA and FQGNSA. CDR3 coding DNA: TGTGCCAGCAGCTTAGATGCGGGGGGTTTTGGGGAGACCCAGTACTTC. Translating gives CASSLDAGGFGETQYF.

Details on this clonotype: A much larger clone sits a single nucleotide away, making a read error possible. The chain combines TRBV2 with TRBJ1-5; D not resolved. This CDR3 is built from 13 residues. Germline CDR1 and CDR2: SNHLY and FYNNEI. CDR3 sequence: CASRSGEIQPQRF. The CDR3 coding sequence is TGTGCCAGCAGGAGCGGGGAAATTCAGCCCCAGCGTTTT.

In this sample, this clonotype turned up many times. The genes are TRBV20-1 and TRBJ1-3, with TRBD1 matching 8 bases. V dropped 3 bases and J dropped 0; count of bases not matched to a gene: 13. CDR1 DFQATT and CDR2 SNEGSKA come from the germline V gene (reference sequence). This CDR3 is 18 amino acids long. CDR3 region: CSASPHVDRGSSGNTIYF. In DNA form, the CDR3 reads TGCAGTGCTAGCCCCCACGTCGACAGGGGAAGCTCTGGAAACACCATATATTTT.

This clonotype was detected a few times. This rearrangement joins TRBV10-3 to TRBJ1-1, with 7 bases that match TRBD1. The germline V gene has CDR1 ENHRY and CDR2 SYGVKD. Trimming at V came to 6 bases and at J to 0 bases, leaving 4 bases not matched to a gene. The CDR3 is 14 residues long. The CDR3 sequence: CAISRQGVNTEAFF. The CDR3 DNA reads TGTGCCATCAGCAGACAGGGTGTGAACACTGAAGCTTTCTTT.

This clonotype was picked up many times. The rearrangement joins TRBV20-1 to TRBJ1-1; maybe TRBD1 (5 bases). In germline, CDR1 is DFQATT, CDR2 SNEGSKA (reference sequence). This CDR3 contains 14 residues. Trimming cost V 2 bases and J 4 bases, with 14 bases left between them. CDR3 DNA: TGCAGTGCTAGATTGAGCGCAGGGAGCACTGAAGCTTTCTTT. Translation gives CSARLSAGSTEAFF.

This clonotype was observed a single time. The rearrangement uses TRBV4-2 and TRBJ2-7; D might be TRBD1 (5 bases). CDR1 and CDR2 from the germline V gene are LGHNA and YNFKEQ. The CDR3 is made up of 16 amino acids. Trimming removed 0 bases at V and 7 bases at J, with 19 bases between. CDR3 region: CASSQEQGNPYNEQYF. The CDR3 coding sequence is TGTGCCAGCAGCCAAGAGCAGGGTAACCCCTACAATGAGCAGTACTTC.

The sample holds a few counts of this clonotype. The V and J genes are TRBV6-6 and TRBJ2-7; 9 bases map to TRBD1. Germline-derived CDR1 and CDR2 are MNHNY and SVGAGI (reference sequence). The ends lost 4 bases at V and 2 bases at J; junction bases unmatched: 6. This CDR3 region has 15 residues. CDR3 DNA sequence: TGTGCCAGCAGTTCCACCTGGGACAGGGCCTACGAGCAGTACTTC. It encodes CASSSTWDRAYEQYF.

This clonotype showed up just a few times. CDR3 DNA: TGCGCCAGCAGCCAAGATCCCCGGACAGGGAGCTCCTACGAGCAGTACTTC. Protein: CASSQDPRTGSSYEQYF. This chain links TRBV4-1 with TRBJ2-7; 8 bases align to TRBD1. The germline CDR1 and CDR2 sequences are MGHRA and YSYEKL. The J segment lost 0 bases and the V segment lost 0 bases, leaving 7 bases of the junction unmatched. The CDR3 is made up of 17 amino acids.

As for this clonotype: One base away lies a much larger clone, so this may be a sequencing read error. The V and J genes are TRBV20-1 and TRBJ2-7; 8 bases align to TRBD2. The CDR3 loop spans 19 amino acids. In germline, CDR1 is DFQATT, CDR2 SNEGSKA (reference sequence). Here the CDR3 reads CGARENPLAGGDWVYEQYF. CDR3 bases: TGCGGTGCTAGAGAAAACCCCCTAGCGGGTGGGGACTGGGTCTACGAGCAGTACTTC.

This clonotype was seen a few times. This chain links TRBV2 with TRBJ2-7; unclear D gene. In germline, CDR1 is SNHLY, CDR2 FYNNEI. V was shortened by 8 bases and J by 2 bases, with 16 bases between the two germline ends. This CDR3 comprises 14 residues. CDR3 coding DNA: TGTGCCAGCGCCATCCAGGCAGCGACCTACGAGCAGTACTTC. Its translation: CASAIQAATYEQYF.

Notes on this clonotype: A much more abundant neighbour one base away suggests this may be a read error. The V and J genes are TRBV6-6 and TRBJ2-3; D not certain. The V gene lost 2 bases and the J gene lost 1 base, with 10 bases spanning the gap. This CDR3 is 15 amino acids long. The germline gives CDR1 MNHNY, CDR2 SVGAGI (reference sequence). CDR3 protein: CASSYREMGTDTQYF. CDR3 nucleotide sequence: TGTGCCAGCAGTTACAGGGAAATGGGCACAGATACGCAGTATTTT.

This clonotype was recorded at least ten times. The chain joins TRBV28 to TRBJ2-1; perhaps D is TRBD1 or TRBD2 (5 bases each). Germline lookup yields CDR1 MDHEN and CDR2 SYDVKM. Trimming left V 6 bases short and J 6 bases short, with 18 bases between. The CDR3 contains 15 residues. DNA of the CDR3: TGTGCCAGCAGCCTACTAGTGGGACCGGTCAATGAGCAGTTCTTC. It yields the protein CASSLLVGPVNEQFF.

This clonotype was detected only a few times. This rearrangement joins TRBV28 to TRBJ1-2; D uncertain. The germline V gene has CDR1 MDHEN and CDR2 SYDVKM. The V end lost 3 bases, the J end lost 0 bases, and 5 bases lay between the germline ends. This CDR3 has 13 residues. The CDR3 DNA reads TGTGCCAGCAGTTTTCCTCCTAACTATGGCTACACCTTC. Protein: CASSFPPNYGYTF.

In the case of this clonotype: At one end the junction does not follow the germline gene, possibly because of a read error. V gene TRBV15 combines with J gene TRBJ2-1; TRBD2 matches at 8 bases. The CDR3 contains 15 residues. Germline V gives CDR1 LNHNV, CDR2 YYDKDF (reference sequence). The CDR3 loop reads CTTSADSGTYNEQFF. As DNA, the CDR3 is TGTACCACCAGCGCTGATAGCGGGACTTACAATGAGCAGTTCTTC.

Notes on this clonotype: No conserved phenylalanine or tryptophan ends this CDR3, so it is likely a read error. The chain is built from TRBV28 and TRBJ1-1; no clear D. CDR3 length: 13 residues. Germline V gene sequence: CDR1 MDHEN, CDR2 SYDVKM. Trimming took off 6 bases at V and 4 bases at J, with 12 bases between the two ends. The DNA of the CDR3 is TGTGCCAGCAGGAGCGCTTGGGGCACTGAAGCTTTCTCT. It yields the protein CASRSAWGTEAFS.

The chain recombines TRBV20-1 with TRBJ2-5, with 9 bases fitting TRBD2. CDR1 and CDR2 from the germline V gene are DFQATT and SNEGSKA (reference sequence). The CDR3 length is 15 residues. J gave up 5 bases and V 6 bases, and 13 bases lay outside the gene matches. The CDR3 protein is CSAPGIAGEGETQYF. The CDR3 DNA reads as TGCAGTGCCCCGGGGATAGCGGGAGAAGGGGAGACCCAGTACTTC.

Ten or more counts support this clonotype. The rearrangement links TRBV20-1 to TRBJ2-1, with 9 bases lining up with TRBD1. The J segment lost 7 bases and the V segment lost 5 bases, leaving 15 bases of the junction unmatched. This CDR3 is built from 16 residues. CDR1 DFQATT and CDR2 SNEGSKA come from the germline V gene (reference sequence). CDR3 DNA sequence: TGCAGTGCTGCCTCGGGTGACAGGGGGATTTGGAATGAGCAGTTCTTC. This encodes CSAASGDRGIWNEQFF.